The 9 T cell receptor beta chains below come from one sample, sequenced in a study of tumor-infiltrating lymphocytes in primary liver carcinoma. Reverse transcription of around 0.45 ug total RNA with a constant-region primer produced TCR beta cDNA. Employing slightly modified ARM-PCR, three nested multiplex PCR rounds were run, and these gave rise to the TCR beta libraries. With TRBV1-TRBV30 forward primers and a C-beta reverse primer, the first two PCR rounds were run for about 10 cycles each. TCRdb re-analysed the multiplex PCR reads in MiXCR, keeping a single row per CDR3 protein. The sample shows 330,000 or so distinct CDR3 sequences, roughly 61% of them seen only once. Germline DNA was also extracted, while the blood RNA originated from unsorted whole blood. Material for sequencing was peripheral blood. These receptors were collected from a man aged 35-49 years with primary liver carcinoma and hepatitis B virus infection.

Points on this clonotype: The junction and the germline gene differ at one end; a read error may be behind it. V is TRBV24-1 and J is TRBJ2-5; TRBD1 might be the D (5 bases). This CDR3 has 13 residues. Germline V gene data show CDR1 as KGHDR and CDR2 as SFDVKD. CDR3 region: CATSDLDRETQCF. The DNA for the CDR3 is TGTGCCACCAGTGATTTGGACAGAGAGACCCAGTGCTTC.

As concerns this clonotype: The final CDR3 position lacks the conserved phenylalanine or tryptophan, pointing to a likely read error. The DNA is omitted, as the CDR3 cannot be located on it reliably, and the CDR3 follows TCRdb's listing. V and J are TRBV11-2 and TRBJ2-2. Counting both end residues, the CDR3 totals 12 amino acids. Germline V gene data show CDR1 as SGHAT and CDR2 as FQNNGV. The CDR3 sequence is CASSLHAGELLI.

On this clonotype itself: A much more abundant neighbour one base away suggests this may be a read error. V and J are TRBV4-1 and TRBJ2-1, with TRBD2 matching over 9 bases. CDR3 length: 18 amino acids. In germline, CDR1 is MGHRA, CDR2 YSYEKL. CDR3 sequence: CASSQGPSGASSYNEQLF. As DNA, the CDR3 is TGCGCCAGCAGCCAAGGTCCTAGCGGGGCCTCATCCTACAATGAGCAGTTGTTC.

Regarding this clonotype: A junction boundary mismatches the germline segment, possibly from a read error. The rearrangement links TRBV11-2 to TRBJ2-2; 9 bases align to TRBD2. The germline V gene encodes CDR1 SGHAT and CDR2 FQNNGV. CDR3 size: 16 residues. This chain's CDR3 is CASGLEASGNTWELFF. CDR3 DNA sequence: TGTGCCAGCGGCTTAGAGGCTAGCGGGAACACCTGGGAGCTGTTTTTT.

This clonotype was counted a few times. This chain joins TRBV12-3 or TRBV12-4 and TRBJ1-1; 7 nucleotides align to TRBD1. Trimming cost V 3 bases and J 4 bases; bases outside gene matches: 11. The CDR3 sequence is 16 residues long. The CDR3 loop is CASSFSPGQWFTEAFF. Written as DNA, the CDR3 is TGTGCCAGCAGTTTCTCCCCGGGACAGTGGTTCACTGAAGCTTTCTTT.

Details on this clonotype: The junction departs from germline at one end; a sequencing error may be responsible. The chain joins TRBV11-2 to TRBJ2-3; D is unresolved. This CDR3 region has 11 residues. Germline CDR1 reads SGHAT; CDR2 reads FQNNGV. This CDR3 reads CASRFSETQYF. The CDR3 coding sequence is TGTGCCAGCAGGTTTTCCGAAACGCAATATTTT.

The chain combines TRBV11-1 with TRBJ2-2, with D maybe TRBD2 (6 bases). Germline lookup yields CDR1 SGHAT and CDR2 FQDESV (reference sequence). The CDR3 has 13 residues. In nucleotides, the CDR3 is TGTACTAGCAGCTTAATCGCCGCCGGGGAGCTGTTTTTT. It codes for CTSSLIAAGELFF.

The CDR3 protein is CASSLTGSLDTQYF. As DNA, the CDR3 is TGTGCCAGCAGCTTGACTGGCAGTCTAGATACGCAGTATTTT. The V call is TRBV5-4, the J call TRBJ2-3; D call uncertain. Per the germline V gene, CDR1 is SGHNT and CDR2 is YYREEE (reference sequence). With 1 base removed from V and 5 bases from J, the gap between germline ends came to 11 bases. The CDR3 contains 14 residues. The full variable domain, in which reference TRBV5-4 and TRBJ2-3 provide the parts outside the CDR3, is ETGVTQSPTHLIKTRGQQVTLRCSSQSGHNTVSWYQQALGQGPQFIFQYYREEENGRGNFPPRFSGLQFPNYSSELNVNALELDDSALYLCASSLTGSLDTQYFGPGTRLTVL.

Turning to this clonotype: Without the conserved terminal phenylalanine or tryptophan, this CDR3 likely stems from a read error. CDR3 sequence reads: CASRKSIAGLMNTEAFY. CDR3 in DNA: TGTGCCAGCAGGAAAAGTATAGCCGGTTTGATGAACACTGAAGCTTTCTAT. The V call is TRBV7-9, the J call TRBJ1-1; D unresolved. Trimming pared 6 bases from V and 0 bases from J, leaving 20 bases between. The germline V gene has CDR1 SEHNR and CDR2 FQNEAQ (reference sequence). The CDR3 has 17 residues.